The 27 T cell receptor beta chains presented below share a single source sample, sequenced in a study of T-cell memory formation after mild COVID-19. TCRdb re-called the 5' RACE reads through MiXCR, storing one row per CDR3 protein. The data contain 300,000 or so distinct CDR3 sequences, approximately 15% of them seen just once; the ten biggest clones take up around a fifth. The sequenced material came from PBMCs or a T cell subset sorted from them (not recorded which). These receptors all stem from a man between 18 and 29 years old who had mild COVID-19 (a few samples of this study predate the infection). Cell type and time point are not known.

V and J are TRBV7-8 and TRBJ1-4; perhaps TRBD1 as D (5 bases). V lost 3 bases, J lost 10 bases, and 21 bases lay in between. This CDR3 is 16 amino acids long. Germline V gene data show CDR1 as SGHVS and CDR2 as FQNEAQ. This CDR3 is CASSFPPPRRGGKLFF. CDR3 DNA sequence: TGTGCCAGCAGCTTTCCCCCTCCTCGTAGGGGCGGAAAACTGTTTTTT.

The CDR3 reads CASSQDLNWVAGGYEQYF. The CDR3 DNA reads TGCGCCAGCAGCCAAGATCTAAACTGGGTAGCGGGGGGCTACGAGCAGTACTTC. The V and J genes are TRBV4-3 and TRBJ2-7; 10 positions agree with TRBD2. Germline V gives CDR1 LGHNA, CDR2 YSLEER. This CDR3 comprises 18 residues. V lost 0 bases to trimming and J lost 3 bases; unmatched junction nucleotides: 11.

The chain links TRBV7-2 to TRBJ2-5; possibly TRBD1 or TRBD2 for D (6 bases each). CDR1 is SGHTA and CDR2 is FQGNSA in the germline V gene. The V gene lost 5 bases and the J gene lost 6 bases, with 22 bases spanning the gap. The CDR3 is 16 residues long. Here the CDR3 DNA reads TGTGCCAGCAGCCTAGGCGGGACGGGGACATTAAAGACCCAGTACTTC. It encodes CASSLGGTGTLKTQYF.

This chain uses TRBV13 with TRBJ2-7, with a possible D match to TRBD1 (5 bases). The CDR3 contains 13 residues. Germline lookup yields CDR1 PRHDT and CDR2 FYEKMQ (reference sequence). Between the trimmed V and J ends, which lost 3 bases and 4 bases, there was a span of 10 bases. The CDR3 loop is CASSLTADYEQYF. DNA of the CDR3: TGTGCCAGCAGCTTGACAGCCGATTACGAGCAGTACTTC.

There are a few counts of this clonotype. The gene calls are TRBV28 and TRBJ1-1, with TRBD1 matching 10 bases. V gave up 7 bases and J gave up 11 bases; unmatched junction bases: 10. The CDR3 runs 13 residues. Germline V lookup: CDR1 MDHEN, CDR2 SYDVKM. CDR3 DNA sequence: TGTGCCAGCATCAAAAGGACAGGGGGGAATGCTTTCTTT. It codes for CASIKRTGGNAFF. The full variable domain, rest sourced from reference TRBV28 and TRBJ1-1, is DVKVTQSSRYLVKRTGEKVFLECVQDMDHENMFWYRQDPGLGLRLIYFSYDVKMKEKGDIPEGYSVSREKKERFSLILESASTNQTSMYLCASIKRTGGNAFFGQGTRLTVV.

This clonotype was detected only a few times. This chain links TRBV7-9 with TRBJ2-5; D is uncertain. CDR3 length: 12 amino acids. Trimming left V 5 bases short and J 4 bases short, with 8 bases between. CDR1 and CDR2 (germline): SEHNR, FQNEAQ (reference sequence). CDR3 in amino acids: CASSLGAETQYF. DNA of the CDR3: TGTGCCAGCAGCCTCGGCGCAGAGACCCAGTACTTC.

This clonotype was found many times. This chain links TRBV11-3 with TRBJ2-5; D gene ambiguous. The germline V gene encodes CDR1 SGHNT and CDR2 YENEEA. The V end lost 4 bases, the J end lost 5 bases, and 14 bases lay between the germline ends. This CDR3 has 14 amino acids. This CDR3 is CASSSAGVEETQYF. The CDR3 DNA reads as TGTGCCAGCAGCTCCGCAGGAGTCGAGGAGACCCAGTACTTC. Based on the CDR3 plus reference TRBV11-3 and TRBJ2-5, the full variable domain is EAGVVQSPRYKIIEKKQPVAFWCNPISGHNTLYWYLQNLGQGPELLIRYENEEAVDDSQLPKDRFSAERLKGVDSTLKIQPAELGDSAVYLCASSSAGVEETQYFGPGTRLLVL.

This clonotype was detected a few times. The rearrangement links TRBV7-9 to TRBJ2-3; weak D call: TRBD2 (5 bases). Trimming left V 7 bases short and J 0 bases short, with 11 bases between. The CDR3 contains 14 residues. Germline lookup yields CDR1 SEHNR and CDR2 FQNEAQ (reference sequence). The CDR3 loop is CASTLRASTDTQYF. The CDR3 coding sequence is TGTGCCAGCACTTTGAGGGCAAGCACAGATACGCAGTATTTT. The full variable domain, its missing parts supplied by reference TRBV7-9 and TRBJ2-3, is DTGVSQNPRHKITKRGQNVTFRCDPISEHNRLYWYRQTLGQGPEFLTYFQNEAQLEKSRLLSDRFSAERPKGSFSTLEIQRTEQGDSAMYLCASTLRASTDTQYFGPGTRLTVL.

The chain has TRBV6-1 and TRBJ2-7; D uncertain. CDR3 length equals 12 residues. Germline assignment: CDR1 MNHNS and CDR2 SASEGT. V was pared by 5 bases and J by 3 bases, with 8 bases between. The chain's CDR3 is CASSLTRYEQYV. CDR3 nucleotides: TGTGCCAGCAGTTTAACCCGCTACGAGCAGTACGTC.

This rearrangement joins TRBV4-3 to TRBJ1-4, with 7 bases that match TRBD1. J gave up 0 bases and V 5 bases, and 12 bases lay outside the gene matches. Germline V CDR1 and CDR2: LGHNA, YSLEER. There are 18 residues in the CDR3. The CDR3 nucleotides read TGCGCCAGCAGCGCCGGGACAGTTACGGGGTCAACTAATGAAAAACTGTTTTTT. Translation: CASSAGTVTGSTNEKLFF.

The chain links TRBV11-2 to TRBJ1-2, with D possibly TRBD1 on 5 matching bases. This CDR3 has 13 amino acids. V was shortened by 3 bases and J by 4 bases, with 9 bases between the two germline ends. Germline lookup yields CDR1 SGHAT and CDR2 FQNNGV. As DNA, the CDR3 is TGTGCCAGCAGCTTTAACAGGAGCTATGGCTACACCTTC. It is translated as CASSFNRSYGYTF.

The J gene is TRBJ2-2, the V gene TRBV5-4; TRBD2 aligns across 8 bases. Trimming took 9 bases from V and 5 from J; bases not matched to a gene: 12. The CDR3 spans 15 residues. The germline V gene has CDR1 SGHNT and CDR2 YYREEE (reference sequence). CDR3: CATTGAGGRTGELFF. The CDR3 DNA sequence: TGTGCCACCACGGGGGCGGGGGGCAGGACCGGGGAGCTGTTTTTT.

This clonotype has just a few counts. The V and J genes are TRBV2 and TRBJ1-5; D ambiguous. The V end lost 8 bases, the J end lost 3 bases, and 11 bases lay between the germline ends. Germline assignment: CDR1 SNHLY and CDR2 FYNNEI. This CDR3 is 13 amino acids long. The CDR3 nucleotides are TGTGCCAGCGAGGAGTACGTCAATCAGCCCCAGCATTTT. Translating it yields CASEEYVNQPQHF.

The rearrangement joins TRBV12-3 or TRBV12-4 to TRBJ1-1; perhaps TRBD1 as D (6 bases). The length of the CDR3 is 14 residues. Trimming stripped 9 bases from V and 0 bases from J, with 14 bases between. As DNA, the CDR3 is TGTGCCAGTACGGAACAGGGAATGAACACTGAAGCTTTCTTT. This translates into CASTEQGMNTEAFF.

The chain is built from TRBV7-2 and TRBJ2-1, with 8 bases that match TRBD2. The J segment lost 2 bases and the V segment lost 7 bases, leaving 4 bases of the junction unmatched. CDR3 length: 14 amino acids. Germline loops: CDR1 SGHTA, CDR2 FQGNSA. CDR3 protein: CASKPGGAYNEQFF. CDR3 coding DNA: TGTGCCAGCAAGCCCGGGGGGGCCTACAATGAGCAGTTCTTC.

Regarding this clonotype: The junction departs from the called germline gene at one end, perhaps through a read error. V and J are TRBV4-3 and TRBJ2-1; 8 nucleotides agree with TRBD2. Germline loops: CDR1 LGHNA, CDR2 YSLEER. The CDR3 length is 17 residues. This CDR3 is CSSSRRSGGLSYNEQFF. DNA of the CDR3: TGCTCCAGCAGCCGCCGCAGCGGGGGCCTCTCCTACAATGAGCAGTTCTTC.

Only a few counts were recorded for this clonotype. The chain joins TRBV7-2 to TRBJ2-1; D gene unclear. Trimming shortened V by 5 bases and J by 0 bases, and 8 bases separated the two germline ends. The CDR3 length is 14 residues. The V gene's germline CDR1 is SGHTA and CDR2 FQGNSA. The CDR3 sequence: CASSRLGSYNEQFF. Written as DNA, the CDR3 is TGTGCCAGCAGCCGCCTTGGCTCCTACAATGAGCAGTTCTTC.

The sample holds a few counts of this clonotype. The V call is TRBV7-2, the J call TRBJ2-4; 8 bases are a match to TRBD2. Germline trimming cut 4 bases from V and 3 bases from J; bases unmatched to any gene: 8. Germline V gene sequence: CDR1 SGHTA, CDR2 FQGNSA. The CDR3 totals 16 residues. The CDR3, as DNA: TGTGCCAGCAGCTCCGCCGGCGGGGGGCGCAAAAACATTCAGTACTTC. This gives the protein CASSSAGGGRKNIQYF.

This clonotype has only a few counts. V is TRBV5-6 and J is TRBJ2-4, with 10 bases aligning to TRBD2. The CDR3 covers 16 residues. Germline V CDR1 and CDR2: SGHDT, YYEEEE. The V and J ends lost 5 bases and 3 bases, in that order; junction bases with no gene match: 8. The CDR3 sequence is CASSWSSGGLKNIQYF. The CDR3 nucleotides read TGTGCCAGCAGTTGGAGTAGCGGGGGGCTCAAAAACATTCAGTACTTC.

The chain uses TRBV30 and TRBJ1-1, with D hard to call. The CDR3 has 11 amino acids. From germline, CDR1 is GTSNPN and CDR2 SVGIG (reference sequence). The V end was cut by 0 bases, the J end by 8 bases, with 7 bases between. CDR3 DNA sequence: TGTGCCTGGAGTGTAATACGGGAAGCTTTCTTT. It codes for CAWSVIREAFF.

The gene calls are TRBV6-5 and TRBJ1-2; D remains unclear. The CDR3 has 12 amino acids. CDR1 MNHEY and CDR2 SVGAGI come from the germline V gene. Trimming left V 5 bases short and J 8 bases short, with 12 bases between. Here the CDR3 reads CASSHDVLGYTF. The CDR3 bases are TGTGCCAGCAGTCACGACGTTTTAGGCTACACCTTC.

The rearrangement uses TRBV2 and TRBJ1-4; D gene unclear. The germline gives CDR1 SNHLY, CDR2 FYNNEI. Trimming removed 5 bases from V and 8 bases from J, with 15 bases in between. The CDR3 is 14 amino acids. CDR3 bases: TGTGCCAGCAGTCTTTATGGGGTTAGAGAAAAACTGTTTTTT. Translation gives CASSLYGVREKLFF.

This chain connects TRBV7-9 to TRBJ2-7; tentatively, D is TRBD1 (8 bases). The germline V gene has CDR1 SEHNR and CDR2 FQNEAQ (reference sequence). V dropped 4 bases and J dropped 6 bases, with 16 bases sitting between them. The CDR3 loop spans 14 amino acids. The CDR3 DNA reads as TGTGCCAGCAGCTCATCGACAGGGGAGGGCGAGCAGTACGTC. Its translation is CASSSSTGEGEQYV.

In its sample, this clonotype was seen many times. The chain links TRBV5-6 to TRBJ2-3, with 7 positions matching TRBD2. This CDR3 is built from 13 residues. The germline gives CDR1 SGHDT, CDR2 YYEEEE. Trimming at V came to 4 bases and at J to 6 bases, leaving 5 bases not matched to a gene. The CDR3 DNA sequence: TGTGCCAGCAGCCCGGGACTATTTGATACGCAGTATTTT. Amino acids: CASSPGLFDTQYF.

The chain couples TRBV28 to TRBJ1-2; D is unresolved. CDR3 length: 14 amino acids. The V gene lost 3 bases and the J gene lost 0 bases, with 8 bases spanning the gap. CDR1 MDHEN and CDR2 SYDVKM come from the germline V gene. CDR3 bases: TGTGCCAGCAGTTTTATCAGCGCTAACTATGGCTACACCTTC. Translating gives CASSFISANYGYTF.

The gene calls are TRBV7-2 and TRBJ1-2; D not certain. The CDR3 runs to 12 residues. Germline loops: CDR1 SGHTA, CDR2 FQGNSA. Trimming stripped 3 bases from V and 0 bases from J, with 2 bases between. The CDR3 bases are TGTGCCAGCAGCTTTACTAACTATGGCTACACCTTC. Protein: CASSFTNYGYTF. Full variable domain (rest looked up from reference TRBV7-2 and TRBJ1-2): GAGVSQSPSNKVTEKGKDVELRCDPISGHTALYWYRQSLGQGLEFLIYFQGNSAPDKSGLPSDRFSAERTGGSVSTLTIQRTQQEDSAVYLCASSFTNYGYTFGSGTRLTVV.

This chain joins TRBV24-1 and TRBJ2-5, with D perhaps TRBD1 or TRBD2 (6 bases each). V gave up 7 bases and J gave up 1 base, with 12 bases separating them. This CDR3 comprises 14 residues. CDR1 is KGHDR, CDR2 SFDVKD, per germline. Written as DNA, the CDR3 is TGTGCCACCAGCCAACAGGGACTCCAAGAGACCCAGTACTTC. Translating it yields CATSQQGLQETQYF.